This T cell receptor (beta chain) was found in a study of T cells after yellow fever vaccination. Turning to the study itself: SMART-Seq v4 Ultra Low Input handled preparation of low-cell-number fractions.

Germline V gives CDR1 SGHTA, CDR2 FQGNSA. This CDR3 spans 15 amino acids. Trimming shortened V by 0 bases and J by 4 bases, and 13 bases separated the two germline ends. TCRdb itself ran the 5' RACE reads through MiXCR, one entry per CDR3 protein. Of some 500,000 distinct CDR3 sequences detected, roughly 12% appear once; the ten largest clones hold over 11%. The material was PBMCs, obtained on the day of the yellow fever booster vaccination. The genes are TRBV7-2 and TRBJ2-7, with D possibly TRBD1 on 6 matching bases. This receptor was obtained from a man under 40 who received the YFV17D yellow fever vaccine. The CDR3 reads CASSLATRGPYEQYF. The CDR3 nucleotides read TGTGCCAGCAGCTTAGCAACCAGGGGACCATACGAGCAGTACTTC.